One sample yielded the 5 T cell receptor beta chains listed below, sequenced in a study of blood T cells in healthy people across ages. A second PCR, run for roughly 7 to 12 cycles, used a sample-barcoded 5' primer plus a J-beta primer mix. TCRdb passed the 5' RACE reads through MiXCR, listing each CDR3 protein once. The data contain around 750,000 distinct CDR3 sequences, about 48% of them singletons. Sequencing used blood. Receptor source: an elderly man in good health.

The chain employs TRBV6-1 and TRBJ1-1; tentative D call: TRBD1 (5 bases). Germline CDR1 and CDR2: MNHNS and SASEGT. The CDR3 contains 16 residues. Trimming pared 6 bases from V and 0 bases from J, leaving 17 bases between. This chain's CDR3 is CASRGPSGPMNTEAFF. DNA of the CDR3: TGTGCCAGCAGGGGACCTTCCGGGCCGATGAACACTGAAGCTTTCTTT.

The V gene is TRBV9, the J gene TRBJ1-2; possibly TRBD1 for D (6 bases). With 3 bases removed from V and 6 bases from J, the gap between germline ends came to 21 bases. In germline, CDR1 is SGDLS, CDR2 YYNGEE. The CDR3 contains 16 residues. The CDR3 DNA sequence: TGTGCCAGCAGCGCGCAGCCTGGGACAAATCGGGATGGCTACACCTTC. It translates to CASSAQPGTNRDGYTF. Full variable domain (remainder filled in from reference TRBV9 and TRBJ1-2): DSGVTQTPKHLITATGQRVTLRCSPRSGDLSVYWYQQSLDQGLQFLIQYYNGEERAKGNILERFSAQQFPDLHSELNLSSLELGDSALYFCASSAQPGTNRDGYTFGSGTRLTVV.

The V call is TRBV12-3 or TRBV12-4, the J call TRBJ1-6; 9 bases align to TRBD1. This CDR3 has 14 amino acids. Germline trimming cut 3 bases from V and 10 bases from J; bases unmatched to any gene: 4. CDR3 DNA sequence: TGTGCCAGCAGTTTGGGACAGGGTCGGTCACCCCTCCACTTT. Protein sequence: CASSLGQGRSPLHF.

This chain uses TRBV12-3 or TRBV12-4 with TRBJ1-4, with D perhaps TRBD1 (6 bases). V lost 6 bases and J lost 14, with 16 bases in between. The CDR3 is made up of 12 amino acids. CDR3 nucleotides: TGTGCCAGCAGATTTTCCCGGGACAAGCTGTTTTTT. Encoded protein: CASRFSRDKLFF.

In nucleotides, the CDR3 is TGTGCCAGTGGACAGGGGGTAGGTCACAGATACGCGTATTTT. It yields the protein CASGQGVGHRYAYF. The chain joins TRBV6-1 to TRBJ2-3, with 10 bases that match TRBD1. CDR3 length equals 14 residues. Germline V gene data show CDR1 as MNHNS and CDR2 as SASEGT. Unmatched junction bases numbered 17, after V lost 9 bases and J lost 14 bases.